A selection of T cell receptor beta chains follows, all from one sample in a study of T cell responses to AZD1222 COVID-19 vaccine. Profiled with immunoSEQ multiplex PCR; TCRdb holds only in-frame clones, not every one. The sample lists some 99,000 clones, approximately 91% seen once, with approximately 17% in the top ten. The sample in question was peripheral blood, obtained on day 0 of AZD1222 vaccination. These TCRs come from an adult in good health. The CDR3 runs from the conserved cysteine through the conserved F or W. D genes are given only for firm matches.

d_call	v_call	j_call	cdr3_aa	cdr3_nt
-	TRBV29-1	TRBJ2-3	CSALSNTQYF	TGCAGCGCCTTATCAAATACGCAGTATTTT
-	TRBV6-2/TRBV6-3	TRBJ1-3	CASSSSGISGNTIYF	TGTGCCAGCAGTTCGTCAGGAATCTCTGGAAACACCATATATTTT
-	TRBV7-2	TRBJ1-6	CASSLYSSYNSPLHF	TGTGCCAGCAGCTTATATAGCTCCTATAATTCACCCCTCCACTTT
TRBD2	TRBV3-1/TRBV3-2	TRBJ2-1	CASSQELAANNEQFF	TGTGCCAGCAGCCAAGAACTAGCGGCAAACAATGAGCAGTTCTTC
TRBD2	TRBV7-8	TRBJ2-1	CASSYGTSFNEQFF	TGTGCCAGCAGCTACGGGACTAGCTTCAATGAGCAGTTCTTC
-	TRBV2	TRBJ2-3	CASSWGPTSTDTQYF	TGTGCCAGCAGTTGGGGTCCGACTAGCACAGATACGCAGTATTTT
-	TRBV11-3	TRBJ2-3	CASSRTDTQYF	TGTGCCAGCAGCCGGACAGATACGCAGTATTTT
-	TRBV2	TRBJ2-6	CAGRSEPHSGANVLTF	TGTGCCGGCCGATCAGAACCCCACTCTGGGGCCAACGTCCTGACTTTC
-	TRBV7-2	TRBJ2-1	CASSLRFEGGEQFF	TGTGCCAGCAGCTTAAGGTTCGAGGGCGGGGAGCAGTTCTTC
-	TRBV5-6	TRBJ1-1	CASSFRGLGNTEAFF	TGTGCCAGCAGCTTTCGGGGGCTCGGGAACACTGAAGCTTTCTTT
-	TRBV5-4	TRBJ1-2	CASSPDPAGYGYTF	TGTGCCAGCAGCCCTGACCCCGCGGGCTATGGCTACACCTTC
-	TRBV9	TRBJ2-7	CASSVTGRSSYEQYF	TGTGCCAGCAGCGTAACCGGACGGAGCTCCTACGAGCAGTACTTC
-	TRBV24-1	TRBJ2-2	CATSDQPIRTKTGELFF	TGTGCCACCAGTGACCAACCCATCCGGACGAAAACCGGGGAGCTGTTTTTT
-	TRBV7-8	TRBJ2-1	CASSSTGTYNNEQFF	TGTGCCAGCAGCTCAACCGGGACTTATAACAATGAGCAGTTCTTC
-	TRBV5-4	TRBJ1-1	CASSFRGPYTEAFF	TGTGCCAGCAGCTTCCGGGGGCCGTACACTGAAGCTTTCTTT
-	TRBV19	TRBJ1-2	CASSTLGGYTF	TGTGCCAGTAGTACCCTGGGGGGCTACACCTTC
TRBD2	TRBV6-5	TRBJ2-1	CASRSSGINEQFF	TGTGCCAGCCGGAGTAGCGGGATAAATGAGCAGTTCTTC
-	TRBV19	TRBJ1-2	CASSISAYGYTF	TGTGCCAGTAGTATTTCTGCATATGGCTACACCTTC
TRBD1	TRBV5-4	TRBJ1-1	CASSLAVGRGVTEAFF	TGTGCCAGCAGCTTGGCCGTGGGCAGGGGGGTCACTGAAGCTTTCTTT
-	TRBV5-1	TRBJ2-5	CASGFGGVETQYF	TGCGCCAGCGGGTTTGGTGGGGTGGAGACCCAGTACTTC
-	TRBV5-5	TRBJ2-5	CASSLEQQIQETQYF	TGTGCCAGCAGCTTGGAACAGCAGATTCAAGAGACCCAGTACTTC
TRBD1	TRBV19	TRBJ1-2	CASSSAGTGSYGYTF	TGTGCCAGTAGTTCTGCCGGGACAGGGTCCTATGGCTACACCTTC
TRBD2	TRBV14	TRBJ2-2	CASSQESRVAGAIRELFF	TGTGCCAGCAGCCAAGAATCAAGAGTAGCGGGGGCGATCCGGGAGCTGTTTTTT
-	TRBV15	TRBJ1-3	CATSRESGSSSGNTIYF	TGTGCCACCAGCAGGGAATCCGGGTCCAGCTCTGGAAACACCATATATTTT
-	TRBV5-1	TRBJ2-3	CASSLISDTQYF	TGCGCCAGCAGCTTAATATCGGATACGCAGTATTTT
-	TRBV3-1/TRBV3-2	TRBJ1-1	CASSQGQNTEAFF	TGTGCCAGCAGCCAAGGACAGAACACTGAAGCTTTCTTT